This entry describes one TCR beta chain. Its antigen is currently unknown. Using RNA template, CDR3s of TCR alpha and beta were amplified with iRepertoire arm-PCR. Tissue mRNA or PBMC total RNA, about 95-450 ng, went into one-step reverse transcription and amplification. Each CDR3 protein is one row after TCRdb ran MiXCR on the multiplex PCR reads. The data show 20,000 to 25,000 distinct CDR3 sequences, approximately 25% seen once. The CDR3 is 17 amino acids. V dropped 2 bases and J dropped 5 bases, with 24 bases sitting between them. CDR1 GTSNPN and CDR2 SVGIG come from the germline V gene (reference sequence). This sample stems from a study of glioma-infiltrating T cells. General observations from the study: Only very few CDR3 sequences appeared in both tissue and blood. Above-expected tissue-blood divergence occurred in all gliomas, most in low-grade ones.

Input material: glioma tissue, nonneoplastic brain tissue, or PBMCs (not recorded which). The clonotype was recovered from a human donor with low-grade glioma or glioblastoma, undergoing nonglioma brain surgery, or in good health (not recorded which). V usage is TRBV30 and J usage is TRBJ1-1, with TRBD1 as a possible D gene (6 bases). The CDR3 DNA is TGTGCCTGGAGTTCTGGCGTGGGGGGCAGGGGAGGAACTGAAGCTTTCTTT. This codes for CAWSSGVGGRGGTEAFF. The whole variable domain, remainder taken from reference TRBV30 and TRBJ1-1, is SQTIHQWPATLVQPVGSPLSLECTVEGTSNPNLYWYRQAAGRGLQLLFYSVGIGQISSEVPQNLSASRPQDRQFILSSKKLLLSDSGFYLCAWSSGVGGRGGTEAFFGQGTRLTVV.